This T cell receptor beta chain originates from a study of blood T cell repertoires in COVID-19. Comments on this clone: A read error may account for a junction end that differs from germline. This same CDR3 is encoded by further DNA sequences in the sample.

CDR1 is SGHRS and CDR2 is YFSETQ in the germline V gene. There are 14 residues in the CDR3. Sequencing used immunoSEQ multiplex PCR; TCRdb keeps in-frame clones, though not all of them. This sample carries 90,000 to 140,000 clones, 81% of them seen once, and the ten largest clones take roughly 37%. This chain connects TRBV5-1 to TRBJ2-3; 9 bases match TRBD1. The sequence was collected from a man aged 80 or over with acute or convalescent COVID-19. What was sequenced was peripheral blood. CDR3 in amino acids: CASSPDRGTDTQYF. The CDR3 DNA is TGCGCCAGCAGCCCTGACAGGGGGACAGATACACAGTATTTT.